This T cell receptor beta chain was identified during a study of metastatic and nonmetastatic thyroid tumors. Regarding the study as a whole: In both blood and tumor samples, TCR beta diversity was reported significantly higher for malignant than benign nodules.

No treatment of any kind had been given to any patient before thyroid surgery. Comments on this clone: Its antigen is undetermined.

TCRdb re-called the PCR reads through MiXCR. Of some 40,000 clones in the sample, roughly 19% were seen once. The material sequenced was blood. This TCR derives from a female donor with papillary thyroid cancer or a benign thyroid nodule (not recorded which). Some clones in this sample may be carry-over from other donors' samples.

The CDR3 loop reads CSARVSLAGDTEQFF. CDR3 DNA sequence: TGCAGTGCTAGAGTTAGCCTAGCGGGAGACACTGAGCAGTTCTTC. J is TRBJ2-1 and V is TRBV20-1, with TRBD2 identical over 10 bases. Unmatched junction bases numbered 9, after V lost 1 base and J lost 9 bases. CDR1 is DFQATT, CDR2 SNEGSKA, per germline (reference sequence). This CDR3 is built from 15 residues.